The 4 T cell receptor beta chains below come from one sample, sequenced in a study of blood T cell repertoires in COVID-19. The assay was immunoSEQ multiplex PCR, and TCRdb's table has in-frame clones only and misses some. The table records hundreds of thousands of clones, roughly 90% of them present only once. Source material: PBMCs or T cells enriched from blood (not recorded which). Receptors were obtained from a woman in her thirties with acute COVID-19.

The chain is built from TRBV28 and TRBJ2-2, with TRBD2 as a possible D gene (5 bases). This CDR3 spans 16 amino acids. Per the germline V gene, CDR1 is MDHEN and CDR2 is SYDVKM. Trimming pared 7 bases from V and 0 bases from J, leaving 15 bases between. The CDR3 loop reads CASTPSPGTNTGELFF. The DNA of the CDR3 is TGTGCCAGCACCCCGAGTCCGGGGACGAACACCGGGGAGCTGTTTTTT.

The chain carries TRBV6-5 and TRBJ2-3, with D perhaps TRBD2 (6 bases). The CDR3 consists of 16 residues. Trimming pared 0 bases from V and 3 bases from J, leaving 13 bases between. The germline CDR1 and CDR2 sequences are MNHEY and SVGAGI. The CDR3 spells CASSYSEGGLTDTQYF. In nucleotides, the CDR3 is TGTGCCAGCAGTTACTCGGAGGGCGGTCTAACAGATACGCAGTATTTT.

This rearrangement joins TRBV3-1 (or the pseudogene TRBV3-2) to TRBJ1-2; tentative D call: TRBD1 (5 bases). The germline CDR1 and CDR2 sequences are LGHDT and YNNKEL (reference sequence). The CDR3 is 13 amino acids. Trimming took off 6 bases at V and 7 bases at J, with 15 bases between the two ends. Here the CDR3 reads CASSLGGSFGYTF. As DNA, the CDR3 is TGTGCCAGCAGTCTCGGGGGGTCTTTTGGCTACACCTTC.

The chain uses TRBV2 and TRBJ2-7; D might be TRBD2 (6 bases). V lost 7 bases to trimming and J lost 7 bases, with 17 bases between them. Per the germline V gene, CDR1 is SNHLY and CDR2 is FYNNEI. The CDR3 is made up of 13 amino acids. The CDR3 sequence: CASTRGLGGEQYF. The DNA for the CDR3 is TGTGCCAGCACGAGGGGCCTCGGGGGTGAGCAGTACTTC.